The next 31 T cell receptor beta chains were all read from a single sample in a study of blood T cell repertoires in COVID-19. Sequencing used immunoSEQ multiplex PCR; TCRdb keeps in-frame clones, though not all of them. The sample has a few hundred thousand clones, about 85% seen once; the top ten hold 2.5%. What was sequenced was PBMCs or T cells enriched from blood (not recorded which). The receptors shown here come from a woman in her forties or fifties who had recovered from COVID-19.

CDR3 protein: CASEPGQTSYEQYF. DNA for the CDR3: TGTGCCTCCGAGCCGGGACAGACCTCCTACGAGCAGTACTTC. The rearrangement uses TRBV30 and TRBJ2-7, with 7 positions matching TRBD1. This CDR3 comprises 14 residues. The junction had 9 bases not matched to a gene; V was cut back by 7 bases and J by 0 bases. Germline CDR1 and CDR2: GTSNPN and SVGIG (reference sequence).

The chain uses TRBV19 and TRBJ2-3, with 7 bases lining up with TRBD1. V was pared by 3 bases and J by 2 bases, with 8 bases of the junction left unmatched. The CDR3 runs to 16 residues. Germline V gene lookup returns CDR1 LNHDA and CDR2 SQIVND (reference sequence). The CDR3 nucleotides are TGTGCCAGTAGTATTGGGACAGTCAAATCCACAGATACGCAGTATTTT. Amino acids: CASSIGTVKSTDTQYF. The variable domain in full, with the rest retrieved from reference TRBV19 and TRBJ2-3, is DGGITQSPKYLFRKEGQNVTLSCEQNLNHDAMYWYRQDPGQGLRLIYYSQIVNDFQKGDIAEGYSVSREKKESFPLTVTSAQKNPTAFYLCASSIGTVKSTDTQYFGPGTRLTVL.

V and J are TRBV7-8 and TRBJ1-2, with 8 positions matching TRBD1. Germline V gives CDR1 SGHVS, CDR2 FQNEAQ. The CDR3 is 15 residues long. V dropped 2 bases and J dropped 0; count of bases not matched to a gene: 2. The CDR3 is CASSLMTGANYGYTF. DNA of the CDR3: TGTGCCAGCAGCTTAATGACAGGGGCTAACTATGGCTACACCTTC.

The V call is TRBV2, the J call TRBJ2-1; tentative D call: TRBD2 (6 bases). The CDR3 spans 12 residues. Germline-derived CDR1 and CDR2 are SNHLY and FYNNEI. Trimming removed 8 bases at V and 6 bases at J, with 11 bases between. The CDR3 region has the DNA TGTGCCAGCCTGGGACTGATCAATGAGCAGTTCTTC. Translated: CASLGLINEQFF.

This clone was observed once. The V gene is TRBV6-5, the J gene TRBJ2-7; D not certain. Germline lookup yields CDR1 MNHEY and CDR2 SVGAGI. V was cut by 8 bases and J by 5 bases, with 16 bases left in between. The CDR3 spans 13 residues. In nucleotides, the CDR3 is TGTGCCAGCTTGGCAGCAGGTTCCGACGAGCAGTACTTC. Translating gives CASLAAGSDEQYF.

This clone has just a few counts. The V call is TRBV19, the J call TRBJ2-1; D is undetermined. The CDR3 is 11 amino acids. Per the germline V gene, CDR1 is LNHDA and CDR2 is SQIVND (reference sequence). Trimming cost V 1 base and J 10 bases, with 5 bases left between them. Here the CDR3 reads CASSIGVEQFF. The CDR3 DNA reads TGTGCCAGTAGTATAGGTGTAGAGCAGTTCTTC.

J is TRBJ1-2 and V is TRBV9, with 10 bases that match TRBD1. The CDR3 totals 14 residues. Germline V gene sequence: CDR1 SGDLS, CDR2 YYNGEE. V trimming: 3 bases; J trimming: 8 bases; junction bases outside the gene matches: 7. CDR3 nucleotide sequence: TGTGCCAGCAGCGCCGATGGGACAGGGGAAGGCTACACCTTC. Its protein product is CASSADGTGEGYTF.

The V and J genes are TRBV15 and TRBJ2-1; 10 positions match TRBD2. The trim removed 0 bases at V and 8 bases at J, leaving 10 bases unmatched. CDR1 and CDR2 from the germline V gene are LNHNV and YYDKDF (reference sequence). The CDR3 spans 17 residues. The chain's CDR3 is CATSRDLGASGSHEQFF. DNA of the CDR3: TGTGCCACCAGCAGAGATTTGGGGGCTAGCGGGAGTCATGAGCAGTTCTTC.

This CDR3 reads CSVADPGGEQYF. The DNA for the CDR3 is TGCAGCGTAGCGGACCCCGGCGGCGAGCAGTACTTC. The chain couples TRBV29-1 to TRBJ2-7, with a weak D call TRBD2 (5 bases). The CDR3 is 12 amino acids. V shed 6 bases and J shed 6 bases, with 15 bases lying between them. Looked up from germline, CDR1 is SQVTM and CDR2 is ANQGSEA.

The chain is built from TRBV2 and TRBJ1-2; TRBD1 is a possible D gene (6 bases). V was shortened by 5 bases and J by 5 bases, with 18 bases between the two germline ends. The V gene's germline CDR1 is SNHLY and CDR2 FYNNEI. The CDR3 runs 15 residues. CDR3 residues: CASSLRTEGQYGYTF. In nucleotides, the CDR3 is TGTGCCAGCAGTCTAAGGACAGAAGGGCAGTATGGCTACACCTTC.

This chain uses TRBV30 with TRBJ1-4; D remains unclear. Per germline, CDR1 GTSNPN and CDR2 SVGIG (reference sequence). Trimming left V 2 bases short and J 7 bases short, with 14 bases between. CDR3 size: 14 residues. The CDR3 DNA reads TGTGCCTGGAGTATAACGGGGTTCTCTGAAAAACTGTTTTTT. This encodes CAWSITGFSEKLFF.

This CDR3 reads CASSLGGYGYTF. The CDR3 DNA reads TGTGCCAGCAGCTTAGGAGGGTATGGCTACACCTTC. This chain connects TRBV7-9 to TRBJ1-2; D remains unclear. Germline values: CDR1 SEHNR, CDR2 FQNEAQ (reference sequence). V gave up 1 base and J gave up 5 bases, with 5 bases separating them. There are 12 residues in the CDR3.

This clone was picked up one time. This chain uses TRBV4-1 with TRBJ1-5; D unresolved. The CDR3 loop spans 15 amino acids. Trimming took off 1 base at V and 6 bases at J, with 13 bases between the two ends. CDR1 is MGHRA and CDR2 is YSYEKL in the germline V gene. CDR3: CASSQGEERAQPQHF. DNA for the CDR3: TGCGCCAGCAGCCAAGGAGAGGAGCGGGCTCAGCCCCAGCATTTT.

CDR3 protein: CASSLGLGLGGYEQYF. Here the CDR3 DNA reads TGTGCCAGTAGTCTAGGTCTGGGACTAGGGGGCTACGAGCAGTACTTC. J is TRBJ2-7 and V is TRBV19; 8 bases align to TRBD2. The germline CDR1 and CDR2 sequences are LNHDA and SQIVND (reference sequence). The CDR3 loop spans 16 amino acids. With V trimmed by 5 bases and J by 3 bases, 12 bases remained unmatched.

This chain uses TRBV28 with TRBJ2-7; 8 bases fit TRBD2. The CDR3 totals 16 residues. The germline CDR1 and CDR2 sequences are MDHEN and SYDVKM. The ends lost 5 bases at V and 2 bases at J; junction bases unmatched: 11. CDR3 sequence: CASSPPGAGVAYEQYF. The CDR3 region has the DNA TGTGCCAGCAGTCCCCCGGGAGCGGGGGTCGCCTACGAGCAGTACTTC.

The rearrangement links TRBV30 to TRBJ1-2; no firm D call. Deletions cut 5 bases from V and 7 bases from J, with 14 bases between. Germline V gene lookup returns CDR1 GTSNPN and CDR2 SVGIG (reference sequence). The CDR3 runs to 12 residues. Here the CDR3 reads CAWEDFRSGYTF. The CDR3 DNA reads TGTGCCTGGGAGGACTTTAGGAGTGGCTACACCTTC. The entire variable domain, with the rest obtained from reference TRBV30 and TRBJ1-2, is as follows: SQTIHQWPATLVQPVGSPLSLECTVEGTSNPNLYWYRQAAGRGLQLLFYSVGIGQISSEVPQNLSASRPQDRQFILSSKKLLLSDSGFYLCAWEDFRSGYTFGSGTRLTVV.

The rearrangement links TRBV27 to TRBJ2-7; TRBD1 agrees at 10 bases. Germline-derived CDR1 and CDR2 are MNHEY and SMNVEV (reference sequence). This CDR3 comprises 15 residues. Trimming at V came to 3 bases and at J to 3 bases, leaving 5 bases not matched to a gene. CDR3 amino acids: CASSFRDRGIYEQYF. CDR3 DNA sequence: TGTGCCAGCAGTTTCAGGGACAGGGGAATCTACGAGCAGTACTTC.

The chain employs TRBV3-1 (or the pseudogene TRBV3-2) and TRBJ1-6; no reliable D call. The CDR3 runs to 15 residues. V was trimmed by 0 bases and J by 9 bases, leaving 12 bases between them. Germline lookup yields CDR1 LGHDT and CDR2 YNNKEL (reference sequence). The CDR3 loop is CASSQDHSGGSPLHF. Here the CDR3 DNA reads TGTGCCAGCAGCCAAGATCACAGTGGAGGTTCACCCCTCCACTTT.

The chain links TRBV24-1 to TRBJ2-2; D perhaps matches TRBD1 (6 bases). Per the germline V gene, CDR1 is KGHDR and CDR2 is SFDVKD. Trimming left V 3 bases short and J 8 bases short, with 9 bases between. The CDR3 loop spans 13 amino acids. CDR3 protein: CATSDPGQGELFF. CDR3 DNA sequence: TGTGCCACCAGTGATCCAGGACAGGGGGAGCTGTTTTTT.

Many counts were recorded for this clone. This chain links TRBV5-1 with TRBJ1-2; the D is unclear. The V gene's germline CDR1 is SGHRS and CDR2 YFSETQ. The CDR3 has 15 residues. V lost 0 bases and J lost 2, with 11 bases in between. The CDR3, as DNA: TGCGCCAGCAGCTTGGGTCCGGGAGAGAACTATGGCTACACCTTC. Amino acid sequence: CASSLGPGENYGYTF.

For this clone: Other DNA sequences from this sample encode an identical CDR3 as well. The CDR3 region is CASSLGQGSYTF. The CDR3 nucleotides are TGTGCCAGCAGTTTAGGACAGGGAAGCTACACCTTC. The J gene is TRBJ1-2, the V gene TRBV27; 8 positions match TRBD1. V gave up 2 bases and J gave up 9 bases; unmatched junction bases: 2. Germline V lookup: CDR1 MNHEY, CDR2 SMNVEV (reference sequence). CDR3 length: 12 amino acids.

This clone showed up just a few times. This chain connects TRBV15 to TRBJ2-5, with TRBD1 identical over 9 bases. V trimming: 2 bases; J trimming: 4 bases; junction bases outside the gene matches: 5. The CDR3 spans 15 residues. Germline V gene sequence: CDR1 LNHNV, CDR2 YYDKDF (reference sequence). Written as DNA, the CDR3 is TGTGCCACCAGCAGACCCACGACAGGGGGAGAGACCCAGTACTTC. It is translated as CATSRPTTGGETQYF. The complete variable domain, with remaining parts taken from reference TRBV15 and TRBJ2-5, reads DAMVIQNPRYQVTQFGKPVTLSCSQTLNHNVMYWYQQKSSQAPKLLFHYYDKDFNNEADTPDNFQSRRPNTSFCFLDIRSPGLGDTAMYLCATSRPTTGGETQYFGPGTRLLVL.

This chain joins TRBV5-6 and TRBJ2-1, with D unclear. The CDR3 runs 12 residues. Germline CDR1 reads SGHDT; CDR2 reads YYEEEE. Trimming took 4 bases from V and 15 from J, leaving 17 bases between them. The CDR3: CASSTMWQSPFF. The CDR3 DNA sequence: TGTGCCAGCAGCACAATGTGGCAGTCACCGTTCTTC.

The V call is TRBV6-4, the J call TRBJ2-7, with TRBD2 matching 9 bases. Germline loops: CDR1 MRHNA, CDR2 SNTAGT. The V gene end was trimmed by 3 bases and the J gene end by 7 bases; junction bases not matched to a gene: 4. The CDR3 loop spans 13 amino acids. The CDR3 DNA sequence: TGTGCCAGCAGTGAGTTTGCGGGAGGGGAGCAGTACTTC. Protein: CASSEFAGGEQYF.

CDR3 nucleotide sequence: TGTGCCACCAGTGATCCCCCGAGGGATACGCAGTATTTT. Protein: CATSDPPRDTQYF. This chain uses TRBV24-1 with TRBJ2-3; D call uncertain. The germline gives CDR1 KGHDR, CDR2 SFDVKD. Trimming pared 3 bases from V and 6 bases from J, leaving 9 bases between. The CDR3 runs 13 residues.

The chain employs TRBV5-4 and TRBJ2-5, with a tentative D call TRBD1 (6 bases). The CDR3 is made up of 16 amino acids. The germline CDR1 and CDR2 sequences are SGHNT and YYREEE (reference sequence). V lost 4 bases, J lost 4 bases, and 20 bases lay in between. This chain's CDR3 is CASSLQYRVEGETQYF. For the CDR3, the DNA is TGTGCCAGCAGCCTACAATACAGGGTTGAGGGAGAGACCCAGTACTTC.

The chain employs TRBV6-5 and TRBJ2-7; TRBD1 matches 7 bases. CDR1 is MNHEY and CDR2 is SVGAGI in the germline V gene. This CDR3 is built from 13 residues. Trimming removed 6 bases from V and 5 bases from J; junction bases left unmatched: 7. CDR3 coding DNA: TGTGCCAGCAGGGGGACAGTTCACGACGAGCAGTACTTC. Translation gives CASRGTVHDEQYF.

The genes are TRBV6-5 and TRBJ2-7, with D tentatively TRBD1 (6 bases). Germline V gives CDR1 MNHEY, CDR2 SVGAGI. Trimming shortened V by 5 bases and J by 0 bases, and 8 bases separated the two germline ends. The CDR3 consists of 13 residues. For the CDR3, the DNA is TGTGCCAGCAGTCCAGGGGCCTCCTACGAGCAGTACTTC. Translation gives CASSPGASYEQYF.

V usage is TRBV5-1 and J usage is TRBJ2-1; maybe TRBD2 (6 bases). V was cut by 4 bases and J by 8 bases, with 16 bases left in between. Germline CDR1 SGHRS, CDR2 YFSETQ. The CDR3 extends over 14 amino acids. This CDR3 reads CASSRLGMSDEQFF. CDR3 nucleotide sequence: TGCGCCAGCAGCCGACTAGGGATGTCCGATGAGCAGTTCTTC.

This chain links TRBV28 with TRBJ1-1; D may be TRBD1 (6 bases). The germline V and J ends were trimmed by 5 bases and 7 bases, with 14 bases remaining between them. This CDR3 is built from 13 residues. CDR1 is MDHEN, CDR2 SYDVKM, per germline. In nucleotides, the CDR3 is TGTGCCAGCAGTCCAACAGGGTGGGGTGAAGCTTTCTTT. Translation: CASSPTGWGEAFF. The entire variable domain, with the rest obtained from reference TRBV28 and TRBJ1-1, is as follows: DVKVTQSSRYLVKRTGEKVFLECVQDMDHENMFWYRQDPGLGLRLIYFSYDVKMKEKGDIPEGYSVSREKKERFSLILESASTNQTSMYLCASSPTGWGEAFFGQGTRLTVV.

This clone occurred once. This chain connects TRBV5-1 to TRBJ2-2; D possibly corresponds to TRBD2 (6 bases). With 5 bases removed from V and 6 bases from J, the gap between germline ends came to 14 bases. Germline CDR1 reads SGHRS; CDR2 reads YFSETQ. The CDR3 runs 14 residues. This CDR3 is CASRPGSGSGELFF. The CDR3, as DNA: TGCGCCAGCAGGCCAGGAAGCGGGTCCGGGGAGCTGTTTTTT.